The source of this T cell receptor (beta chain) is a study of cytomegalovirus exposure and HLA in healthy donors. Amplification used 60 Vbeta primers and 13 Jbeta primers. Only in-frame clones appear in the TCRdb table, and some are missing; sequencing was by immunoSEQ multiplex PCR. Of around 130,000 clones listed, 84% are singletons. The CDR3 covers 20 residues. The germline gives CDR1 SGHVS, CDR2 FNYEAQ. Trimming stripped 4 bases from V and 3 bases from J, with 30 bases between. V gene TRBV7-6 combines with J gene TRBJ2-5; D may be TRBD1 (5 bases). The sample taken for sequencing was PBMCs. The receptor's source is a woman aged 18 to 35 in good health and CMV-seropositive. This chain's CDR3 is CASSSTSGLYRLRPEETQYF. CDR3 nucleotides: TGTGCCAGCAGCTCAACCTCTGGGTTATACAGGTTAAGACCCGAAGAGACCCAGTACTTC.